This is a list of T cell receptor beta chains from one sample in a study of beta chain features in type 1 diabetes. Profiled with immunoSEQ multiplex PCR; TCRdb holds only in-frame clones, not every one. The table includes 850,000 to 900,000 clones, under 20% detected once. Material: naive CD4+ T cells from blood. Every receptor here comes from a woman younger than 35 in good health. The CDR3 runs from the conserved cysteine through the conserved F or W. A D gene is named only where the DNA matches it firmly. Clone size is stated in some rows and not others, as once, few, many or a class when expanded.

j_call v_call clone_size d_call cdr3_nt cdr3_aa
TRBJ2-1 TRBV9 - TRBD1 TGTGCCAGCAGAAACCCTAAGGACAGGGGGCTAAATGAGCAGTTCTTC CASRNPKDRGLNEQFF
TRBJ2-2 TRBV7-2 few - TGTGCCAGCAGCTGGACCGGCGGGGCGAACACCGGGGAGCTGTTTTTT CASSWTGGANTGELFF
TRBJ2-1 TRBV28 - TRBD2 TGTGCCAGCAGTTTTGCGGGAGGCCGCGCTGAGCAGTTCTTC CASSFAGGRAEQFF
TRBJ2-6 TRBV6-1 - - TGTGCCAGCAGTGAAGCGACACAGTCCGGGGCCAACGTCCTGACTTTC CASSEATQSGANVLTF
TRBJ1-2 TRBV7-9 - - TGTGCCAGCAGCTTAGGCAGGGGAGATGACTATGGCTACACCTTC CASSLGRGDDYGYTF
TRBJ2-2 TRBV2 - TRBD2 TGTGCCAGCAGCCCCCGGACTAGCGGCGGGGAGCTGTTTTTT CASSPRTSGGELFF
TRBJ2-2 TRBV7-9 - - TGTGCCAGCAGCCAATGGCGCGAGTCGAACACCGGGGAGCTGTTTTTT CASSQWRESNTGELFF
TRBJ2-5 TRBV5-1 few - TGCGCCAGCAGCGACCCGGGCGGGGAGACCCAGTACTTC CASSDPGGETQYF
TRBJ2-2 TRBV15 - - TGTGCCACCAGCAGAGGTGGGAGAGGCACCGGGGAGCTGTTTTTT CATSRGGRGTGELFF
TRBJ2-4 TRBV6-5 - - TGTGCCAGCAGTTACGGGGGAGAGGGCAAAAACATTCAGTACTTC CASSYGGEGKNIQYF
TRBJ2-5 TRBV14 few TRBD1 TGTGCCAGCAGCCAAGCTGCACAGGGGGTCAGGAAGACCCAGTACTTC CASSQAAQGVRKTQYF
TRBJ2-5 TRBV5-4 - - TGTGCCAGCAGCAGGGACTACCAAGAGACCCAGTACTTC CASSRDYQETQYF
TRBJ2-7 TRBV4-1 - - TGCGCCAGCAGCCACTCCCCGGTGATGCGGGCAATCCAATGGGGCTACGAGCAGTACTTC CASSHSPVMRAIQWGYEQYF
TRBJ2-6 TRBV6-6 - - TGTGCCAGCAGACTCCCGGGAGCTGGGGCCAACGTCCTGACTTTC CASRLPGAGANVLTF
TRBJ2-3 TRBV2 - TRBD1 TGTGCCAGCAGTACTCCCCCGGGACAGGCTACAGATACGCAGTATTTT CASSTPPGQATDTQYF
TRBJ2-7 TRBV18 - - TGTGCCAGCTCGACCGGACAATCCCTCGAGCAGTACTTC CASSTGQSLEQYF
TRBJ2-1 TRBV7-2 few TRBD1 TGTGCCAGCACCCGACAAGGGGGACAGGGTTATTATGAGCAGTTCTTC CASTRQGGQGYYEQFF
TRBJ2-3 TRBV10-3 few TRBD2 TGTGCCATCAGTAGTCAGGAGCGGGACACAGATACGCAGTATTTT CAISSQERDTDTQYF
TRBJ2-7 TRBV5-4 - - TGTGCCAGCAGCTTAGGCGGGACGGACAACTACGAGCAGTACTTC CASSLGGTDNYEQYF
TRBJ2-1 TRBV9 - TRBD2 TGTGCCAGCAGCGCCGAGGGGACTAGCGGGTCGACTCGGACGGGCCGTGAGCAGTTCTTC CASSAEGTSGSTRTGREQFF
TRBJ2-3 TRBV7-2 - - TGTGCCAGCAGCTTGGGATTCGGGGAGGCGCAGTATTTT CASSLGFGEAQYF
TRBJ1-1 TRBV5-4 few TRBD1 TGTGCCAGCAGCTCCGGACCGACAGGGCGGGTGTCTGAAGCTTTCTTT CASSSGPTGRVSEAFF
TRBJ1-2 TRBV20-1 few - TGCAGTGCTCCAAGGGGGGATGGCTACACCTTC CSAPRGDGYTF
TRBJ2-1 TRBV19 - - TGTGCCAGTAGCAGGGGGGCTCCCGGCAATGTATGGCCACAAACCTACAATGAGCAGTTCTTC CASSRGAPGNVWPQTYNEQFF
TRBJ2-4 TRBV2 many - TGTGCCAGCAGTGGCGAGGGGCGCCTAGCCAAAAACATTCAGTACTTC CASSGEGRLAKNIQYF
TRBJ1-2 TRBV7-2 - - TGTGCCAGCAGCTTGGTGATGCACTATGGCTACACCTTC CASSLVMHYGYTF
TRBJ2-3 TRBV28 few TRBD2 TGTGCCATCACCGGGACTAGTGCAGATACGCAGTATTTT CAITGTSADTQYF
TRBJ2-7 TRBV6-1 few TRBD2 TGTGCCAGCAGTGAGGGACTAGCGGGAGGCCACGAGCAGTACTTC CASSEGLAGGHEQYF
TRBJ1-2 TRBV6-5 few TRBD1 TGTGCCAGCAGGCAGCCCGGGACAGGGAGGTATGGCTACACCTTC CASRQPGTGRYGYTF
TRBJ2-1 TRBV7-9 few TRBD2 TGTGCCAGCGAGTGGGGGAGCGGGATGAGCTCCTACAATGAGCAGTTCTTC CASEWGSGMSSYNEQFF
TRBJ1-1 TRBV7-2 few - TGTGCCAGCAGCTCGACGGGGGGGCCGACTGAAGCTTTCTTT CASSSTGGPTEAFF
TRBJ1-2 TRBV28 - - TGTGCCAGCAGTTTGTCTATAGGGACTCGGGCCGGCGGCTACACCTTC CASSLSIGTRAGGYTF
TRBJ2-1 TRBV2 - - TGTGCCAGCAGAGAATACAATGAGCAGTTCTTC CASREYNEQFF
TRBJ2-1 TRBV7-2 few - TGTGCCAGCAGCTTTGGGCTAGCCGGATACAATGAGCAGTTCTTC CASSFGLAGYNEQFF
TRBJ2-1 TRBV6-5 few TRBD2 TGTGCCAGCAGTTACTGGAGCGGGAGTGGGTACAATGAGCAGTTCTTC CASSYWSGSGYNEQFF
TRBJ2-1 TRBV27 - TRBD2 TGTGCCAGCAGCGGCGGGACTAGCGGGAGCAATGAGCAGTTCTTC CASSGGTSGSNEQFF
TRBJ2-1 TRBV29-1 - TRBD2 TGCAGCGTTGGAAGCGGGAGCTCCTACAATGAGCAGTTCTTC CSVGSGSSYNEQFF
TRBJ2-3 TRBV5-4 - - TGTGCCAGCAGCCCCGGAGGGGGGCTCTCCGATACGCAGTATTTT CASSPGGGLSDTQYF
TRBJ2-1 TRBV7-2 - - TGTGCCAGCAGCTTAGGTCCGGGGATCAATGAGCAGTTCTTC CASSLGPGINEQFF
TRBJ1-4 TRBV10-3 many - TGTGCCATCAGTGACGATGGACAAGCCCATGAAAAACTGTTTTTT CAISDDGQAHEKLFF
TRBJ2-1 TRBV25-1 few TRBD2 TGTGCCAGCAGTGACCCGGCGGGAGGCTACAATGAGCAGTTCTTC CASSDPAGGYNEQFF
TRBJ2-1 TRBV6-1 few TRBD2 TGTGCCAGCAGTGAAAGACTAGCGGGAGCTTCCTACAATGAGCAGTTCTTC CASSERLAGASYNEQFF
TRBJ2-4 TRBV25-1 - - TGTGCCAGCAGTGCGGCAGGAAATATAGCCAAAAACATTCAGTACTTC CASSAAGNIAKNIQYF
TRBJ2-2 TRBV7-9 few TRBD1 TGTGCCAACGCCCCAGGGGGCTATAACACCGGGGAGCTGTTTTTT CANAPGGYNTGELFF
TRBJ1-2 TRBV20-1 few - TGCAGTGCTGGCCCCTATGGCTACACCTTC CSAGPYGYTF
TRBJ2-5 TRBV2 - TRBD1 TGTGCCAGCAAAGAGGGGGCGGCGGAGACCCAGTACTTC CASKEGAAETQYF
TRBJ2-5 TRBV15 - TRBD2 TGTGCCACCAGCAGTCTAGCGGGAGCCGCGGTAGAGACCCAGTACTTC CATSSLAGAAVETQYF
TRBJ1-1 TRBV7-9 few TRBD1 TGTGCCAGCAGCGCCGAACAGGGGGGAAACACTGAAGCTTTCTTT CASSAEQGGNTEAFF
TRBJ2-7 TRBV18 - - TGTGCCAGCTCACTGGGGTACTCCTACGAGCAGTACTTC CASSLGYSYEQYF
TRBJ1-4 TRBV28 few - TGTGCCAGCAGTTTGGAGCGCTGGGATGGAAAACTGTTTTTT CASSLERWDGKLFF
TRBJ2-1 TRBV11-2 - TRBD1 TGTGCCAGCAGCTTACGGGACAGGGTAAACAATGAGCAGTTCTTC CASSLRDRVNNEQFF
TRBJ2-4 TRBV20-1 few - TGCAGTGCCTGGACGGGGATTATTCAGTACTTC CSAWTGIIQYF
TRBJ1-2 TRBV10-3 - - TGTGCCATCACCAGCCAGGGAAGAGAGGGGGGCTACACCTTC CAITSQGREGGYTF
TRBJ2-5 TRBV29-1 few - TGCAGCGTTCTCGTGGTGGAAGAGACCCAGTACTTC CSVLVVEETQYF
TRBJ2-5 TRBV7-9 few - TGTGCCAGCAGGGAGACCCAGTACTTC CASRETQYF
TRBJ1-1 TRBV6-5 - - TGTGCCAGCAGTGAGGGTGGGAACACTGAAGCTTTCTTT CASSEGGNTEAFF
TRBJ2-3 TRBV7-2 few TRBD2 TGTGCCAGCAGCTTAGGACTAGCGGGAGGGCTGGCAGATACGCAGTATTTT CASSLGLAGGLADTQYF